This T cell receptor (beta chain) was sequenced for a study of beta chain features in type 1 diabetes. Overall study findings and caveats: With patients and controls alike, PCR might favor shorter templates to an equal degree.

TCRB transcripts that were expressed got sequenced, as all of the isolated RNA had been reverse transcribed. Samples of naive, central memory and regulatory T cells yielded a mean of approximately 3.7 million reads. Profiled with immunoSEQ multiplex PCR; TCRdb holds only in-frame clones, not every one. Seen here are approximately 37,000 clones, 64% observed once, and the top ten hold approximately 2%. J gave up 8 bases and V 4 bases, and 6 bases lay outside the gene matches. The germline CDR1 and CDR2 sequences are SGHRS and YFSETQ. The CDR3 totals 13 residues. Concerning this clone itself: Antigen unknown.

This chain joins TRBV5-1 and TRBJ1-2, with 9 bases matching TRBD1. The TCR was taken from a woman aged 30 to 39 in good health. Sequenced material: Tregs from blood. The CDR3 spells CASSMGQGEGYTF. For the CDR3, the DNA is TGCGCCAGCAGCATGGGACAGGGAGAGGGCTACACCTTC.